A selection of T cell receptor beta chains follows, all from one sample in a study of T cells in Graves' hyperthyroidism and ophthalmopathy. TCRdb analysed the multiplex PCR reads with MiXCR anew, one entry per CDR3 protein. Among 350,000 or so distinct CDR3 sequences listed, around 20% were seen once. The material sequenced was blood. The receptors here all came from a woman between 45 and 60 years old with Graves' hyperthyroidism. Both conserved end residues are part of each CDR3. The D gene is left open where the match is weak. A clone size is listed for some rows: how often the clone was seen (once, few, many), or a class if it is expanded.

>TRBV28|TRBD2|many|TRBJ2-5
TGTGCCAGCAGTTCGGGCGGGGGGGCCCGGGTGGAGACCCAGTACTTC
CASSSGGGARVETQYF
>TRBV20-1|NA|few|TRBJ2-7
TGCAGTGCCGCATCACCGGGGCTGACAGGGCAGTACTTC
CSAASPGLTGQYF
>TRBV4-1|NA|once|TRBJ2-5
TGCGCCAGCAGCCATACCCTCCCAATGGAGACCCAGTACTTC
CASSHTLPMETQYF
>TRBV28|TRBD1|many|TRBJ1-4
TGTGCCAGCAGTTTCCCACGGGACAGGGCGTACCGGCAACTGTTTTTT
CASSFPRDRAYRQLFF
>TRBV28|TRBD2|many|TRBJ2-7
TGTGCCAGCAGTTCAGGGACTAGCGGGAGTAGCGAGCAGTACTTC
CASSSGTSGSSEQYF
>TRBV11-3|NA|many|TRBJ2-7
TGTGCCAGCAGCTTAGACCGAGGTCACGAGCAGTACTTC
CASSLDRGHEQYF
>TRBV2|TRBD1|NA|TRBJ2-2
TGTGCCAGCAGTCGGACAGGGGTTCCCGGGGAGCTGTTTTTT
CASSRTGVPGELFF
>TRBV2|TRBD1|NA|TRBJ1-1
TGTGCCAGCAGTTCCTCCGGGACAGGGATAGCTGAAGCTTTCTTT
CASSSSGTGIAEAFF
>TRBV5-8|TRBD1|many|TRBJ2-5
TGTGCCAGCAGACTACCGGGACAGCAAGAGACCCAGTACTTC
CASRLPGQQETQYF
>TRBV5-1|TRBD2|many|TRBJ2-3
TGCGCCAGCAGCTCTAGCGGGAGCACAGATACGCAGTATTTT
CASSSSGSTDTQYF
>TRBV5-1|NA|once|TRBJ1-1
TGCGCCAGCAGCTTGGACGGGCTCTACACTGAAGCTTTCTTT
CASSLDGLYTEAFF
>TRBV28|NA|many|TRBJ2-3
TGTGCCATCACTCAGGGGCGGGTCACAGATACGCAGTATTTT
CAITQGRVTDTQYF
>TRBV20-1|NA|many|TRBJ2-7
TGCAGTGCTAGATCGACCCGGGCTACCTACGAGCAGTACTTC
CSARSTRATYEQYF
>TRBV6-6|TRBD2|many|TRBJ2-7
TGTGCCAGCAGTTACACCGGGAGGGGCAGTACCTACGAGCAGTACTTC
CASSYTGRGSTYEQYF
>TRBV28|TRBD1|NA|TRBJ2-7
TGTGCCAGCAGTTTAGGACAGGGGGTGGCCGAGCAGTACTTC
CASSLGQGVAEQYF
>TRBV5-5|NA|NA|TRBJ2-1
TGTGCCAGCAGCCACTCACAGGGCTTTCAGTTCTTC
CASSHSQGFQFF
>TRBV6-2/TRBV6-3|NA|many|TRBJ1-2
TGTGCCAGCTGGAAGGACTATGGCTACACCTTC
CASWKDYGYTF
>TRBV2|NA|many|TRBJ1-2
TGTGCCAGCAGTGAAGCGCCGTACAGAAAGTATGGCTACACCTTC
CASSEAPYRKYGYTF
>TRBV5-1|NA|many|TRBJ2-1
TGCGCCAGCAGCTTGGGTGGCATAAGCTCCTACAATGAGCAGTTCTTC
CASSLGGISSYNEQFF
>TRBV5-1|NA|NA|TRBJ1-6
TGCGCCAGCTCGGAGAGCTCCTATAATTCACCCCTCCACTTT
CASSESSYNSPLHF
>TRBV10-3|TRBD1|many|TRBJ1-3
TGTGCCATCAGTTTAAGGACAGGACAAGGAAACACCATATATTTT
CAISLRTGQGNTIYF
>TRBV9|TRBD1|many|TRBJ2-7
TGTGCCAGCAGCATCCGGGACAGCTCCTACGAGCAGTACTTC
CASSIRDSSYEQYF
>TRBV20-1|NA|many|TRBJ2-5
TGCAGTGCTAGTCCCAGGGGCTGGTACCAAGAGACCCAGTACTTC
CSASPRGWYQETQYF
>TRBV6-5|NA|NA|TRBJ1-1
TGTGCCAGCAGTTACGTGGCAGGGGCCGAGTTGACCACTGAAGCTTTCTTT
CASSYVAGAELTTEAFF
>TRBV20-1|NA|NA|TRBJ2-7
TGCAGTGCTTTGGACTCCTACGAGCAGTACTTC
CSALDSYEQYF
>TRBV20-1|NA|NA|TRBJ1-2
TGCAGTGCTAGGGGAGGGCAGGGTCGGAACTATGGCTACACCTTC
CSARGGQGRNYGYTF
>TRBV29-1|NA|many|TRBJ1-1
TGCAGCGTTGGGACACAGATGAACACTGAAGCTTTCTTT
CSVGTQMNTEAFF
>TRBV7-9|TRBD2|NA|TRBJ2-3
TGTGCCAGCAGCTTAGAGAGACCAGCGGGACGGACAGATACGCAGTATTTT
CASSLERPAGRTDTQYF
>TRBV28|TRBD2|many|TRBJ2-7
TGTGCCAGCAGTTTATATGAGGGCGGGAGGGGCTACGAGCAGTACTTC
CASSLYEGGRGYEQYF
>TRBV20-1|TRBD2|many|TRBJ2-3
TGCAGTGCTAGTCAGGCGGGAGGGCCAGATACGCAGTATTTT
CSASQAGGPDTQYF
>TRBV28|NA|once|TRBJ2-6
TGTGCCAGCAGTTTATTGTCCTCTGGGGCCAACGTCCTGACTTTC
CASSLLSSGANVLTF
>TRBV28|TRBD1|few|TRBJ1-2
TGTGCCAGCAAGCCGGACAGGGGGCCTCGCTACACCTTC
CASKPDRGPRYTF
>TRBV3-1|TRBD1|many|TRBJ1-2
TGTGCCAGCAGCAACCCCGGGACAGGGAGGGGCTACACCTTC
CASSNPGTGRGYTF
>TRBV7-3|NA|NA|TRBJ2-1
TGTGCCAGCAGCTTAATGAGCGGAGCCTACAATGAGCAGTTCTTC
CASSLMSGAYNEQFF
>TRBV13|TRBD1|many|TRBJ1-2
TGTGCCAGCAGCCTTCCGGGACAGGGGGACGGTGGCTACACCTTC
CASSLPGQGDGGYTF
>TRBV4-1|NA|few|TRBJ2-1
TGCGCCAGCAGCCAAGTACTAGCAGATTACAATGAGCAGTTCTTC
CASSQVLADYNEQFF
>TRBV7-2|TRBD2|many|TRBJ2-5
TGTGCCAGCAGGCCGGGACTAGCGAGTCAAGAGACCCAGTACTTC
CASRPGLASQETQYF
>TRBV4-1|TRBD1|NA|TRBJ2-7
TGCGCCAGCAGCATTCGGACAGGCGATAGCTCCTACGAGCAGTACTTC
CASSIRTGDSSYEQYF
>TRBV11-2|NA|many|TRBJ2-5
TGTGCCAGCAGCTTATCGGTTAGCTCGGGGGAGACCCAGTACTTC
CASSLSVSSGETQYF
>TRBV12-3/TRBV12-4|NA|many|TRBJ2-5
TGTGCCAGCAGAAAGGACAGTCAAGAGACCCAGTACTTC
CASRKDSQETQYF
>TRBV24-1|NA|many|TRBJ1-2
TGTGCCACCAGTGATTCTCTGACAGGTGGCTACACCTTC
CATSDSLTGGYTF
>TRBV28|NA|many|TRBJ2-5
TGTGCCAGCAGTCCCCCGGGGTACCAAGAGACCCAGTACTTC
CASSPPGYQETQYF
>TRBV11-1|TRBD2|many|TRBJ2-1
TGTGCCAGCAGCTTAGCCTCGGGACAATTAAGACTAGCGGGAGAGGATGAGCAGTTCTTC
CASSLASGQLRLAGEDEQFF